This T cell receptor beta chain was observed in a study of tumor and adjacent non-tumor tissue in lung cancer. The ends were cut back, 8 bases at V and 5 bases at J, with 18 bases in the middle. This CDR3 has 14 amino acids. Germline CDR1 and CDR2: MNHNS and SASEGT. No cell sorting was done before RNA was extracted from the tissue. Notes on this clonotype: A read error may be the cause here, since a much bigger clone is one base away. No conserved phenylalanine or tryptophan ends this CDR3, so it is likely a read error.

TCRbeta libraries were built with three rounds of nested PCR, modified from ARM-PCR. TCRdb re-derived calls from the multiplex PCR reads in MiXCR, one entry per CDR3 protein. The sample shows 120,000 or so distinct CDR3 sequences, about 66% of them seen only once. The chain couples TRBV6-1 to TRBJ2-5, with D tentatively TRBD1 (6 bases). Sequenced input: lung tumor tissue. This TCR was sampled from a man aged 30-40 years with non-small cell lung cancer. The CDR3 protein is CASQPSGGLETQYL. CDR3 nucleotides: TGTGCCAGCCAACCCAGTGGGGGCCTGGAGACCCAGTACTTA.